These 26 T cell receptor beta chains came from one sample sequenced in a study of tumor and adjacent non-tumor tissue in lung cancer. A modified ARM-PCR protocol with three rounds of nested PCR amplified TCRbeta. TCRdb re-derived calls from the multiplex PCR reads in MiXCR, one entry per CDR3 protein. This sample yields around 210,000 distinct CDR3 sequences, of which 60% to 85% are seen a single time; approximately 25% belongs to the top ten. RNA was extracted from bulk tissue without any cell sorting. Sequencing was carried out using lung tumor tissue. The receptors were sampled from a man aged 55 to 70 with non-small cell lung cancer.

The V call is TRBV4-3, the J call TRBJ1-4, with D unclear. V gave up 9 bases and J gave up 6 bases, with 23 bases separating them. CDR1 is LGHNA and CDR2 is YSLEER in the germline V gene. CDR3 length: 16 amino acids. CDR3 loop: CASSQDPDMFDEKLFF. CDR3 nucleotide sequence: TGCGCCAGTAGTCAAGATCCAGACATGTTTGATGAAAAACTGTTTTTT.

As to this clonotype: At one end the junction does not follow the germline gene, possibly because of a read error. The V call is TRBV20-1, the J call TRBJ1-1, with D uncertain. This CDR3 spans 14 amino acids. Germline V gene data show CDR1 as DFQATT and CDR2 as SNEGSKA (reference sequence). The CDR3 reads CSALRHGGNTEAFF. The CDR3 DNA sequence: TGCAGTGCCCTTCGACACGGCGGGAACACTGAAGCATTCTTT.

This clonotype was seen ten or more times. V is TRBV11-3 and J is TRBJ2-1; 7 bases are shared with TRBD1. CDR3 length: 15 residues. With V trimmed by 1 base and J by 9 bases, 9 bases remained unmatched. Germline-derived CDR1 and CDR2 are SGHNT and YENEEA. CDR3 DNA: TGTGCCAGCAGCTTAGGGACAGGTGAAAGCGGTGAGCAGTTCTTC. Protein product: CASSLGTGESGEQFF.

Concerning this clonotype: Just one base apart from a much larger clone, this may be a read error. The V gene is TRBV4-3, the J gene TRBJ1-1; D not certain. The CDR3 is 15 residues long. V dropped 0 bases and J dropped 2 bases, with 10 bases sitting between them. CDR1 is LGHNA, CDR2 YSLEER, per germline. The CDR3 DNA sequence: TGCGCCAGCAGCCAAGATAGGTTGCTAAACACTGAAGCTTTCTTT. This sequence encodes CASSQDRLLNTEAFF.

The chain joins TRBV28 to TRBJ2-1, with 7 positions matching TRBD2. V gave up 3 bases and J gave up 2 bases; unmatched junction bases: 4. Germline-derived CDR1 and CDR2 are MDHEN and SYDVKM. The CDR3 has 15 amino acids. CDR3 protein: CASSFRAGAYNEQFF. The CDR3 bases are TGTGCCAGCAGTTTCAGGGCGGGGGCCTACAATGAGCAGTTCTTC.

The chain combines TRBV11-2 with TRBJ1-1, with D possibly being TRBD1 (5 bases). The CDR3 contains 16 residues. The germline V and J ends were trimmed by 0 bases and 3 bases, with 14 bases remaining between them. CDR1 SGHAT and CDR2 FQNNGV come from the germline V gene. In DNA form, the CDR3 reads TGTGCCAGCAGCTTAGATGTAGGGGTAGGGGACACTGAAGCTTTCTTT. Translation gives CASSLDVGVGDTEAFF.

The V and J genes are TRBV7-9 and TRBJ2-7; 7 bases map to TRBD1. This CDR3 has 15 residues. Losses at the gene ends were 1 base for V and 6 bases for J; bases not matched to a gene: 9. Germline V lookup: CDR1 SEHNR, CDR2 FQNEAQ (reference sequence). The CDR3 DNA is TGTGCCAGCAGCTTAGAAGACAGGGTCACTGGCGAGCAGTACTTC. This codes for CASSLEDRVTGEQYF.

Of note for this clonotype: A much larger clone is a single base away; this may be a read error. The V call is TRBV4-2, the J call TRBJ1-2; the D is unclear. V lost 2 bases, J lost 0 bases, and 7 bases lay in between. This CDR3 comprises 14 residues. The V gene's germline CDR1 is LGHNA and CDR2 YNFKEQ. The CDR3 DNA sequence: TGTGCCAGCAGCCAAAACATAGCTAACTATGGCTACACCTTC. Its protein product is CASSQNIANYGYTF.

Concerning this clonotype itself: A read error may produce the germline difference seen at one junction end. The chain recombines TRBV12-3 or TRBV12-4 with TRBJ2-3; D unresolved. The CDR3 has 13 residues. The CDR3 loop reads CASTLVSTYTQYF. For the CDR3, the DNA is TGTGCCAGCACCCTCGTAAGCACATATACGCAGTATTTT.

This clonotype was seen at least ten times. The V gene is TRBV12-3 or TRBV12-4, the J gene TRBJ2-2; D gene ambiguous. The CDR3 has 15 residues. V was pared by 5 bases and J by 3 bases, with 13 bases between. CDR3 sequence: CASSPPTADTGELFF. In DNA, the CDR3 is TGTGCCAGCAGTCCCCCCACTGCGGACACCGGGGAGCTGTTTTTT.

Note on this clonotype: This may be a read error, as it is one base from a much larger clone. The chain combines TRBV29-1 with TRBJ2-7; possible D gene TRBD2, 7 bases. The CDR3 runs 13 residues. V gave up 5 bases and J gave up 4 bases, with 15 bases separating them. Looked up from germline, CDR1 is SQVTM and CDR2 is ANQGSEA. The CDR3 loop is CSVKGEGQYEQYF. The CDR3 bases are TGCAGCGTTAAGGGGGAGGGACAATACGAGCAGTACTTC.

This clonotype was counted many times. The chain carries TRBV7-8 and TRBJ1-2; D remains unclear. V was cut by 4 bases and J by 6 bases, with 18 bases left in between. Per germline, CDR1 SGHVS and CDR2 FQNEAQ. The CDR3 sequence is 15 residues long. The DNA for the CDR3 is TGTGCCAGCAGCTCTACAGTTAGCACAGTCCATGGCTACACCTTC. This encodes CASSSTVSTVHGYTF.

This clonotype was seen just once. A much larger clone differs from this one at a single base, so this may be a read error. The V call is TRBV29-1, the J call TRBJ1-4; TRBD1 might be the D (6 bases). Deletions cut 5 bases from V and 7 bases from J, with 17 bases between. CDR3 length equals 14 residues. Germline V gene lookup returns CDR1 SQVTM and CDR2 ANQGSEA. The CDR3 is CSVLYRVDAEKLFF. The CDR3 coding sequence is TGCAGCGTTTTATACAGGGTAGATGCTGAAAAACTGTTTTTT.

This clonotype has a single count. A clone one base away is much larger, so this may be a read error. The rearrangement joins TRBV20-1 to TRBJ2-7, with 9 bases aligning to TRBD2. CDR1 is DFQATT, CDR2 SNEGSKA, per germline (reference sequence). The CDR3 loop spans 14 amino acids. The CDR3 DNA is TGCAGAGCTAGAGATCGGGGACTAGCAGTGGACCAGTACTTC. Residues: CRARDRGLAVDQYF.

This clonotype was found many times. The chain carries TRBV6-1 and TRBJ1-1; 8 nucleotides agree with TRBD1. The ends lost 6 bases at V and 1 base at J; junction bases unmatched: 4. Germline V CDR1 and CDR2: MNHNS, SASEGT. The CDR3 sequence is 14 residues long. DNA of the CDR3: TGTGCCAGCAGGAGGACAGGGTCGAACACTGAAGCTTTCTTT. Its protein is CASRRTGSNTEAFF.

The rearrangement links TRBV13 to TRBJ1-1; no firm D call. With 8 bases removed from V and 4 bases from J, the gap between germline ends came to 11 bases. This CDR3 has 12 residues. The V gene's germline CDR1 is PRHDT and CDR2 FYEKMQ (reference sequence). CDR3 DNA sequence: TGTGCCAGCGGCCGTCTAAGCACTGAAGCTTTCTTT. This sequence encodes CASGRLSTEAFF.

In the case of this clonotype: Compared with germline, one end of the junction differs, possibly owing to a read error. The rearrangement links TRBV12-3 or TRBV12-4 to TRBJ1-1, with D maybe TRBD1 (6 bases). The CDR3 is 13 residues long. The chain's CDR3 is CARSTQGNTEAFF. In DNA, the CDR3 is TGTGCCAGGAGTACCCAGGGGAACACTGAAGCTTTCTTC.

Note on this clonotype: This may arise from a read error, as a much more abundant clone is one base away. This chain joins TRBV12-3 or TRBV12-4 and TRBJ2-5; TRBD2 aligns across 8 bases. The CDR3 runs to 15 residues. The J segment lost 4 bases and the V segment lost 5 bases, leaving 9 bases of the junction unmatched. CDR3 bases: TGTGCCAGCAGTGTAACTAACGGGAGGGGAGAGACCCAGTACTTC. Amino acids: CASSVTNGRGETQYF.

This chain links TRBV7-3 with TRBJ2-3, with D perhaps assigned TRBD1 or TRBD2 (5 bases each). This CDR3 is 14 amino acids long. The germline gives CDR1 SGHTA, CDR2 FQGTGA. The ends were cut back, 4 bases at V and 6 bases at J, with 14 bases in the middle. CDR3 nucleotides: TGTGCCAGCAGCTCCGGGACCTGTCGCGATACGCAGTATTTT. Translated: CASSSGTCRDTQYF.

Concerning this clonotype itself: At one boundary the junction diverges from the germline segment, which might be a read error. The rearrangement joins TRBV4-2 to TRBJ1-6; TRBD1 might be the D (5 bases). Germline CDR1 and CDR2: LGHNA and YNFKEQ. This CDR3 contains 16 residues. CDR3 loop: CASGQVHNRWGTPLHF. The CDR3 DNA follows: TGTGCCAGCGGCCAAGTCCACAACAGGTGGGGTACACCCCTCCACTTT.

Notes on this clonotype: Compared with germline, one end of the junction differs, possibly owing to a read error. The chain recombines TRBV20-1 with TRBJ2-1, with a tentative D call TRBD2 (5 bases). CDR3 length: 16 amino acids. Germline loops: CDR1 DFQATT, CDR2 SNEGSKA (reference sequence). CDR3 DNA: TGCAGTGTCACTTTACACGGGAAGTACCCATACACTGAGCAGTTCTTC. Encoded protein: CSVTLHGKYPYTEQFF.

For this clonotype: At one end the junction does not follow the germline gene, possibly because of a read error. The V and J genes are TRBV6-1 and TRBJ1-5, with D possibly matching TRBD1 (5 bases). Per germline, CDR1 MNHNS and CDR2 SASEGT. The CDR3 consists of 15 residues. CDR3 DNA sequence: TGTGTCAGCAGTGAAGACAGATATAGTAATCAGCCCCAGCATTTT. This encodes CVSSEDRYSNQPQHF.

The rearrangement uses TRBV12-3 or TRBV12-4 and TRBJ1-5; tentatively, D is TRBD1 (5 bases). V was trimmed by 5 bases and J by 1 base, leaving 15 bases between them. CDR3 length: 16 residues. The CDR3 DNA reads as TGTGCCAGCAGTCTCCAGGCAGGGACGAGCAATCAGCCCCAGCATTTT. Translated: CASSLQAGTSNQPQHF.

Notes on this clonotype: This is likely a read error, given that the CDR3 carries no conserved phenylalanine or tryptophan at its end. The CDR3: CASSLEGSSGNTIYI. The CDR3 DNA sequence: TGCGCCAGCAGCTTGGAGGGGAGCTCTGGAAACACCATATATATT. The chain recombines TRBV5-1 with TRBJ1-3, with a weak D call TRBD1 (5 bases). Germline V gives CDR1 SGHRS, CDR2 YFSETQ. The CDR3 is made up of 15 amino acids. The ends were cut back, 0 bases at V and 0 bases at J, with 7 bases in the middle.

This chain connects TRBV24-1 to TRBJ2-2; 8 nucleotides agree with TRBD2. The germline V gene has CDR1 KGHDR and CDR2 SFDVKD. CDR3 size: 17 residues. The ends lost 2 bases at V and 1 base at J; junction bases unmatched: 5. CDR3 nucleotide sequence: TGTGCCACCAGTGATTCTTTGGGACTAGGGAACACCGGGGAGCTGTTTTTT. It is translated as CATSDSLGLGNTGELFF.

As for this clonotype: A much larger clonotype is one base distant, so this may be a read error. This sequence joins TRBV6-1 and TRBJ2-2; possibly TRBD2 for D (6 bases). Per the germline V gene, CDR1 is MNHNS and CDR2 is SASEGT. The CDR3 is made up of 14 amino acids. The CDR3 protein is CANSVRGRDGELFF. The CDR3 DNA follows: TGTGCCAACAGTGTGCGGGGCCGCGACGGGGAGCTGTTTTTT.